This TCR beta chain was found in a study of T cell responses to AZD1222 COVID-19 vaccine. Whole-study findings and limits: There were mostly white British donors and more females than males, and clonal diversity was possibly underestimated. Close to half of spike-specific TCRs reportedly recognize unmutated variant regions.

Here immunoSEQ multiplex PCR was the method, and the copy in TCRdb shows in-frame clones only, minus some. In the table there are almost 35,000 clones, around nine tenths of which are singletons. Germline assignment: CDR1 MNHEY and CDR2 SMNVEV (reference sequence). V lost 2 bases, J lost 4 bases, and 8 bases lay in between. The CDR3 is 14 residues long. For this clone: Its specificity is unknown.

The specimen was peripheral blood, collected on day 0 of AZD1222 vaccination. The sequence came from an adult in good health. The J gene is TRBJ2-2, the V gene TRBV27; tentatively, D is TRBD1 or TRBD2 (6 bases each). DNA for the CDR3: TGTGCCAGCAGTTTAAAGGGGGGCACCGGGGAGCTGTTTTTT. As protein: CASSLKGGTGELFF.